This T cell receptor beta chain was sequenced for a study of T-cell reconstitution after alpha-beta-depleted transplantation in children. Unique molecular identifiers featured in how the TCRbeta library was prepared. TCRdb analysed the PCR reads with MiXCR anew, one entry per CDR3 protein. Of hundreds of thousands of distinct CDR3 sequences in the sample, 16% were seen once. The CDR3 covers 16 residues. Germline loops: CDR1 KGHSH, CDR2 LQKENI. V dropped 0 bases and J dropped 0 bases, with 11 bases sitting between them. The chain links TRBV18 to TRBJ2-5; weak D call: TRBD1 (5 bases). Sequencing used PBMCs from the stem cell graft donor, obtained from the stem cell graft. The origin of this receptor is a human donor who donated a stem cell graft to a child with acute myeloid leukemia. The CDR3 sequence is CASSPPRDPYQETQYF. Written as DNA, the CDR3 is TGTGCCAGCTCACCACCCAGGGATCCCTACCAAGAGACCCAGTACTTC. The full variable domain, in which reference TRBV18 and TRBJ2-5 provide the parts outside the CDR3, is NAGVMQNPRHLVRRRGQEARLRCSPMKGHSHVYWYRQLPEEGLKFMVYLQKENIIDESGMPKERFSAEFPKEGPSILRIQQVVRGDSAAYFCASSPPRDPYQETQYFGPGTRLLVL.